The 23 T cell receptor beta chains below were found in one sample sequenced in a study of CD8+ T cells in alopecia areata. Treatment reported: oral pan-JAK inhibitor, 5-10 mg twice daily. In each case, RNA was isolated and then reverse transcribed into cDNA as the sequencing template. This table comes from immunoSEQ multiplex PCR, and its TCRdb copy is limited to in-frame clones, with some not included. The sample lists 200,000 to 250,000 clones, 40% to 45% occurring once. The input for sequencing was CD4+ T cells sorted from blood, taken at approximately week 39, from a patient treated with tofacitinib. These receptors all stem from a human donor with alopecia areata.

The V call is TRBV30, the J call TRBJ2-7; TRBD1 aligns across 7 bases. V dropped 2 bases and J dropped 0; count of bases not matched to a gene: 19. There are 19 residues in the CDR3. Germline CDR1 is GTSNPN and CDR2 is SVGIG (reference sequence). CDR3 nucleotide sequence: TGTGCCTGGAGTCCTCTTGGCCCATGGCGACAGGGCAACTCCTACGAGCAGTACTTC. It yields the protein CAWSPLGPWRQGNSYEQYF.

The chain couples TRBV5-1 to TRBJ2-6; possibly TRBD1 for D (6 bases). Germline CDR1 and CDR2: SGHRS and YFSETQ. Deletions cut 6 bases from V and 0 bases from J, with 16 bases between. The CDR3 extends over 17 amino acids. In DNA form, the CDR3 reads TGCGCCAGCACCTCCTCTAGGGGGTCCTCTGGGGCCAACGTCCTGACTTTC. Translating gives CASTSSRGSSGANVLTF.

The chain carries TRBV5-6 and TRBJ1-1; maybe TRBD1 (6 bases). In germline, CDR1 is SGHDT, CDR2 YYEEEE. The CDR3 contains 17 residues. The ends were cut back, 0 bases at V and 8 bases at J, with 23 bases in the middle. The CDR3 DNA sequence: TGTGCCAGCAGCTTGGTAGGGGGTGTGTCCTCGCGCCGAGAAGCTTTCTTT. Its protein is CASSLVGGVSSRREAFF.

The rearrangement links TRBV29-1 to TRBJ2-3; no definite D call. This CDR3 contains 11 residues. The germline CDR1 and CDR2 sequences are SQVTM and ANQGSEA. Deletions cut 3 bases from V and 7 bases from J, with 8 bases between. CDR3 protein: CSVDPKNTQYF. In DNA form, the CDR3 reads TGCAGCGTTGACCCTAAAAATACGCAGTATTTT.

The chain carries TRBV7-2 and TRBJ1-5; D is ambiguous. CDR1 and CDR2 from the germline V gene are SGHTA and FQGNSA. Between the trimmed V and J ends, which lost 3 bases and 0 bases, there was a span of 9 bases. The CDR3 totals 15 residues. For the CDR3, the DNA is TGTGCCAGCAGCTTGGCAGGAGTTAGCAATCAGCCCCAGCATTTT. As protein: CASSLAGVSNQPQHF. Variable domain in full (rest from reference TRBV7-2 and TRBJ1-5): GAGVSQSPSNKVTEKGKDVELRCDPISGHTALYWYRQSLGQGLEFLIYFQGNSAPDKSGLPSDRFSAERTGGSVSTLTIQRTQQEDSAVYLCASSLAGVSNQPQHFGDGTRLSIL.

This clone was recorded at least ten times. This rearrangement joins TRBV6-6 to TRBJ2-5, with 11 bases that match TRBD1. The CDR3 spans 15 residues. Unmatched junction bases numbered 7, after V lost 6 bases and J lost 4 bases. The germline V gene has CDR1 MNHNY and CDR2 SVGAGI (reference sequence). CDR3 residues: CASSTGQGARETQYF. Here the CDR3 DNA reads TGTGCCAGCAGCACAGGACAGGGGGCAAGAGAGACCCAGTACTTC.

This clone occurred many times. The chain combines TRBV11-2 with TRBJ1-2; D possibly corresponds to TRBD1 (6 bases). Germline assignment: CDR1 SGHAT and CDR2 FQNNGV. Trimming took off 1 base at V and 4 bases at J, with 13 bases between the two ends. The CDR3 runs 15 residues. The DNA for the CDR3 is TGTGCCAGCAGCTTAGTTGCGGCAGGGGTCTATGGCTACACCTTC. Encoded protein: CASSLVAAGVYGYTF.

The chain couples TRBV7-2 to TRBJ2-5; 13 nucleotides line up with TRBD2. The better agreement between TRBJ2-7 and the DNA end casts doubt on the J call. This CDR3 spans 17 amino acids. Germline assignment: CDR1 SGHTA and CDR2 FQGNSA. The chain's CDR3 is CASSSINPGLAGSEQYF. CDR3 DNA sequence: TGTGCCAGCAGCTCAATCAACCCGGGACTAGCGGGATCCGAGCAGTACTTC.

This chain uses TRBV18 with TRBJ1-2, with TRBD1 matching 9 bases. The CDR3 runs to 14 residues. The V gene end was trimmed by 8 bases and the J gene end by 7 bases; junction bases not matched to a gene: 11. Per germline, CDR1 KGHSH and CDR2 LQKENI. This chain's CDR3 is CASAEQGAVRGYTF. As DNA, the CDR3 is TGTGCCAGCGCCGAACAGGGGGCGGTTCGTGGCTACACCTTC.

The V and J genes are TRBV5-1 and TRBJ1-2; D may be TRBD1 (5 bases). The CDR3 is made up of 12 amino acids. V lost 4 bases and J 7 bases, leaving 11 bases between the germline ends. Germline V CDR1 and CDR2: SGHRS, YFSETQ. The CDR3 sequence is CASSPDTLGYTF. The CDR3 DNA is TGCGCCAGCAGCCCGGACACTCTTGGCTACACCTTC.

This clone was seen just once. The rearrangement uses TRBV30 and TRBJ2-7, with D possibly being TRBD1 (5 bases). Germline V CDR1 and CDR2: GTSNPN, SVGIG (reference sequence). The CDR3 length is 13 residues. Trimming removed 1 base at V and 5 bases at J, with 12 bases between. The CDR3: CAWSGARANEQYF. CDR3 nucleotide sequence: TGTGCCTGGAGTGGAGCCAGGGCAAACGAGCAGTACTTC.

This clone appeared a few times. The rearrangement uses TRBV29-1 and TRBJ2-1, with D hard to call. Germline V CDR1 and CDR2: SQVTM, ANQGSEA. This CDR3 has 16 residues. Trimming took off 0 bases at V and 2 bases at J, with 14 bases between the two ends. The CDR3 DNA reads TGCAGCGTTGAAGATCCTTCTGCGGACGCCTACAATGAGCAGTTCTTC. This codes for CSVEDPSADAYNEQFF.

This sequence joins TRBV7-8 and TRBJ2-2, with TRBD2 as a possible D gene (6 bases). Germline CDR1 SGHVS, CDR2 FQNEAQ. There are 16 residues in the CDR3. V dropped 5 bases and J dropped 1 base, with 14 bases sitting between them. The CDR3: CASSPTTSRNTGELFF. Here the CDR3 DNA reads TGTGCCAGCAGCCCGACCACTAGCCGGAACACCGGGGAGCTGTTTTTT.

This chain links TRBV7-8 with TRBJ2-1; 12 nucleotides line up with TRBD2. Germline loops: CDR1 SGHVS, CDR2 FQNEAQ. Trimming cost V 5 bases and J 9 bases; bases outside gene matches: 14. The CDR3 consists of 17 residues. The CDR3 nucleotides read TGTGCCAGCAGCACTGGACTAGCGGGACGTCAAACCCGTGAGCAGTTCTTC. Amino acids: CASSTGLAGRQTREQFF.

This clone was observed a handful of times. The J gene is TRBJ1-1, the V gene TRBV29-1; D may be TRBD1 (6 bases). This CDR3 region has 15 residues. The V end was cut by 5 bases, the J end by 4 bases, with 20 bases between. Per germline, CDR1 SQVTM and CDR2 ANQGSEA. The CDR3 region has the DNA TGCAGCGTTACCGCGGTAGACAGGTCGGGCACTGAAGCTTTCTTT. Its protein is CSVTAVDRSGTEAFF.

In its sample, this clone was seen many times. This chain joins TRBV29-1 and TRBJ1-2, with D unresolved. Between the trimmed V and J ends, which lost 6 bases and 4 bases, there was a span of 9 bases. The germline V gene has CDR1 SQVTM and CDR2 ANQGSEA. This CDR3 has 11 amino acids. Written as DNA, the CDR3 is TGCAGCGTAGGAGAACCCTATGGCTACACCTTC. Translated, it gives CSVGEPYGYTF.

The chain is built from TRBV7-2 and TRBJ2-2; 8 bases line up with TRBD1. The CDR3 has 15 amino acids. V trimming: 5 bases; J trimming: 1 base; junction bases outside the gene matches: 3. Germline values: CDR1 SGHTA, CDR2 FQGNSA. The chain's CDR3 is CASSPDRGNTGELFF. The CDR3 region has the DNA TGTGCCAGCAGCCCTGACAGGGGGAACACCGGGGAGCTGTTTTTT.

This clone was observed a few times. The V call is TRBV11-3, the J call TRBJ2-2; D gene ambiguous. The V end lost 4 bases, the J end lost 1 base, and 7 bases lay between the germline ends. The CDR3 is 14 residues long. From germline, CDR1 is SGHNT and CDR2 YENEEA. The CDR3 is CASSSDGNTGELFF. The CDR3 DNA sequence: TGTGCCAGCAGCTCCGACGGGAACACCGGGGAGCTGTTTTTT. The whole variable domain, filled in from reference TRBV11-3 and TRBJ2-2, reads EAGVVQSPRYKIIEKKQPVAFWCNPISGHNTLYWYLQNLGQGPELLIRYENEEAVDDSQLPKDRFSAERLKGVDSTLKIQPAELGDSAVYLCASSSDGNTGELFFGEGSRLTVL.

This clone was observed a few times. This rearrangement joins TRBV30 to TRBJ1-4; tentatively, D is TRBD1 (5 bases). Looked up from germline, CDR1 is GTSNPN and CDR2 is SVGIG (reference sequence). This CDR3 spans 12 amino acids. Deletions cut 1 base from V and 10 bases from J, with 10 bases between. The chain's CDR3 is CAWSGGAGKLFF. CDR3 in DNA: TGTGCCTGGAGTGGTGGGGCGGGAAAACTGTTTTTT.

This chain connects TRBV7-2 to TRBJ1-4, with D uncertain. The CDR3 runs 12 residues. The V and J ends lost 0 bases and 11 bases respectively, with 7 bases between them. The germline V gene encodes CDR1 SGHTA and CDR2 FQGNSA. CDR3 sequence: CASSLAGSKLFF. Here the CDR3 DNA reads TGTGCCAGCAGCTTAGCGGGGAGTAAACTGTTTTTT.

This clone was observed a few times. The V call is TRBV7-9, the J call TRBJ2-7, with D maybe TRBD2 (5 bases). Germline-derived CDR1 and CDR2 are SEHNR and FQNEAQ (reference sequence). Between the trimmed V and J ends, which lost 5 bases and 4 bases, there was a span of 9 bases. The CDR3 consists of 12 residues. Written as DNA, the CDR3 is TGTGCCAGCAGCCCCGGCGGGTACGAGCAGTACTTC. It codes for CASSPGGYEQYF.

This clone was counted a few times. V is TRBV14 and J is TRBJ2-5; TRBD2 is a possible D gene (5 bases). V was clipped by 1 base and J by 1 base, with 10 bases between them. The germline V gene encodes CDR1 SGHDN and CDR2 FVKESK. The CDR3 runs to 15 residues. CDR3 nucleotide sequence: TGTGCCAGCAGCCAAGTGAGGGCTATCCAAGAGACCCAGTACTTC. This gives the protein CASSQVRAIQETQYF. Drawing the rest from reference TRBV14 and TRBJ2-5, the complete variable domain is EAGVTQFPSHSVIEKGQTVTLRCDPISGHDNLYWYRRVMGKEIKFLLHFVKESKQDESGMPNNRFLAERTGGTYSTLKVQPAELEDSGVYFCASSQVRAIQETQYFGPGTRLLVL.

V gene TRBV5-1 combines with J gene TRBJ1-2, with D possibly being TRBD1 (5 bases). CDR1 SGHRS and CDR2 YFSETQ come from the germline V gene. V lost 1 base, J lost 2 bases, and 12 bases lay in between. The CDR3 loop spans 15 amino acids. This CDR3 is CASSLLGRLNYGYTF. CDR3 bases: TGCGCCAGCAGCTTGTTGGGACGGCTGAACTATGGCTACACCTTC. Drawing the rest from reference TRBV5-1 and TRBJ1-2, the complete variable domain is KAGVTQTPRYLIKTRGQQVTLSCSPISGHRSVSWYQQTPGQGLQFLFEYFSETQRNKGNFPGRFSGRQFSNSRSEMNVSTLELGDSALYLCASSLLGRLNYGYTFGSGTRLTVV.